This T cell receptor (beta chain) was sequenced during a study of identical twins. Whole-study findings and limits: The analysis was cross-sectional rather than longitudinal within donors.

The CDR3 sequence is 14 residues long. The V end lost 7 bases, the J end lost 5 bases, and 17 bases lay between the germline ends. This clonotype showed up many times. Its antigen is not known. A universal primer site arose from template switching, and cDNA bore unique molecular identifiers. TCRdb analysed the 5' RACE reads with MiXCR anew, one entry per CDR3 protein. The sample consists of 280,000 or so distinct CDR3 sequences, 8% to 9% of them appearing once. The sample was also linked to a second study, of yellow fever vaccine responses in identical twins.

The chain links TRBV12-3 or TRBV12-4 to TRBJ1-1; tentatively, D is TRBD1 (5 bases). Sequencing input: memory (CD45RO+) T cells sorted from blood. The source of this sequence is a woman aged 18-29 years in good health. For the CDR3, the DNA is TGTGCCAGCACCCGGGGACCCATAGGGACTGAAGCTTTCTTT. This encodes CASTRGPIGTEAFF.